This T cell receptor (beta chain) was sequenced for a study of blood T cell repertoires in COVID-19. Study context: Some COVID-19 samples were acute and others convalescent; all came from the United States, Italy and Spain. The analysed material was cDNA or gDNA that came from T cells, B-cell-depleted T cells, or PBMCs.

Authors' analysis steps: For nucleated cells, counts were estimated from reference gene primer amplification. Assay used: immunoSEQ multiplex PCR; TCRdb lists only in-frame clones, some missing. V, J and clone size derive from that table, while D and trimming were established from the DNA sequence. The sample includes about 89,000 clones, about 95% of them seen just once. CDR1 MNHNY and CDR2 SVGAGI come from the germline V gene (reference sequence). V was pared by 2 bases and J by 9 bases, with 7 bases of the junction left unmatched. CDR3 size: 14 residues. The sequencing sample was made of peripheral blood. The chain employs TRBV6-6 and TRBJ2-5; TRBD1 matches at 9 bases. The clonotype originates from a human donor with active COVID-19. The donor label of this sample is uncertain. The CDR3 bases are TGTGCCAGCAGTTACCCGGGACAGGGCGCGGCCCAGTACTTC. Translated: CASSYPGQGAAQYF.